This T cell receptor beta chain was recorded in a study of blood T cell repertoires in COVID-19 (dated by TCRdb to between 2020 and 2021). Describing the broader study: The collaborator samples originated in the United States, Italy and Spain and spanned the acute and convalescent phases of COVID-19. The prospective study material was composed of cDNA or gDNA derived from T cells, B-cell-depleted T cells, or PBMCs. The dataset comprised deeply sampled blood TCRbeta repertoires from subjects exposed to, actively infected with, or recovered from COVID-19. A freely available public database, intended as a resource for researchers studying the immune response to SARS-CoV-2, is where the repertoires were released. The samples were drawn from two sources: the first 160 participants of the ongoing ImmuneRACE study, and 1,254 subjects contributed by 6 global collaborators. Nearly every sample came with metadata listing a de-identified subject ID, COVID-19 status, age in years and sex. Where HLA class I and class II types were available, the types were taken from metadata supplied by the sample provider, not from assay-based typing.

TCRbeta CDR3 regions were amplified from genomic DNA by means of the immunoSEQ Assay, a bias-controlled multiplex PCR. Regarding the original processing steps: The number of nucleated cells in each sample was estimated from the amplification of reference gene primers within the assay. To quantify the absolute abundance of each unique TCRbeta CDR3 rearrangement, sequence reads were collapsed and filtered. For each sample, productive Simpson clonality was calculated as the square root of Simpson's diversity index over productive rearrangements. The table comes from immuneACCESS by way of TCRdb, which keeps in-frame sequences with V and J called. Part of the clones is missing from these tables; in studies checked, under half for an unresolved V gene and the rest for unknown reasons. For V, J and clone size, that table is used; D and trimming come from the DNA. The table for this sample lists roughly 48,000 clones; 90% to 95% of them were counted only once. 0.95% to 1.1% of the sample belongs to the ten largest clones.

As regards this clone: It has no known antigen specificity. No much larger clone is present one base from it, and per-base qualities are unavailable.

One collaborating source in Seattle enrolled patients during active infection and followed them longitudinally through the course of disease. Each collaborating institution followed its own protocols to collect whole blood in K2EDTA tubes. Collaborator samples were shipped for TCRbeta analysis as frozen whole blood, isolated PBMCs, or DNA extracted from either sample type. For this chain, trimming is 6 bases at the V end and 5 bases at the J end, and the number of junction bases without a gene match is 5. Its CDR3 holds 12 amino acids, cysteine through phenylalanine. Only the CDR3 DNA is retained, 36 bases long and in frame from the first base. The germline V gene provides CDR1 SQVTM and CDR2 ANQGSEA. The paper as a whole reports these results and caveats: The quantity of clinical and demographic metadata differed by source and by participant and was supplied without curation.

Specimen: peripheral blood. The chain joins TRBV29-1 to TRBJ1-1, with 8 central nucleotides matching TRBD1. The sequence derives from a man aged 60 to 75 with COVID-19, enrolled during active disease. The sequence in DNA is TGCAGCGTGACAGGGGCGGGGACTGAAGCTTTCTTT. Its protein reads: CSVTGAGTEAFF.